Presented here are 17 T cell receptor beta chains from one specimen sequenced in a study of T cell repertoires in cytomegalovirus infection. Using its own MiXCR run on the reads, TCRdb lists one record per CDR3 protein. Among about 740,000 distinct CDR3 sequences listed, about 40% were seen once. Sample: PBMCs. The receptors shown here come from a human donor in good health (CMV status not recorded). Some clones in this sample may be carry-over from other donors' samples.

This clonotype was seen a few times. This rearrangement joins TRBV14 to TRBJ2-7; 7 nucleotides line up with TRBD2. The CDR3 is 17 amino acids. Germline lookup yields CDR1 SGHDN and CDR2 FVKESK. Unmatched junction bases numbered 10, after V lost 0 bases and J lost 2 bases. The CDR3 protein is CASSQDITGGSPYEQYF. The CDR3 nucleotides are TGTGCCAGCAGCCAAGATATCACGGGAGGAAGCCCCTACGAGCAGTACTTC.

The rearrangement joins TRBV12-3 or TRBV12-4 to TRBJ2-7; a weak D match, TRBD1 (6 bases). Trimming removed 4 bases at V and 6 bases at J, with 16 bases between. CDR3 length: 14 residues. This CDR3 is CASSSRTETGEQYF. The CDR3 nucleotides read TGTGCCAGCAGTTCCAGGACAGAGACGGGCGAGCAGTACTTC.

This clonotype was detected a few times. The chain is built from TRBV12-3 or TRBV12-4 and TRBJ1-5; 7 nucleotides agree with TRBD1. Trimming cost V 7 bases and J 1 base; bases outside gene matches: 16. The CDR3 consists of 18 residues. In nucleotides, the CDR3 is TGTGCCAGCACCTTGGGAGCCCAGCTACAGGGGAGCAATCAGCCCCAGCATTTT. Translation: CASTLGAQLQGSNQPQHF.

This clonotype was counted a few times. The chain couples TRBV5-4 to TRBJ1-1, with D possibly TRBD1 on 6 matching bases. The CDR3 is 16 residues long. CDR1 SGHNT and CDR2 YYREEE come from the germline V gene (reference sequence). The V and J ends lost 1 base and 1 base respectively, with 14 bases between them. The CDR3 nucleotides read TGTGCCAGCAGCTTGTGGGGGCGCGGGGAGAACACTGAAGCTTTCTTT. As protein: CASSLWGRGENTEAFF.

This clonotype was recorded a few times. The CDR3: CASRRQGGDGKLFF. As DNA, the CDR3 is TGTGCCAGCAGGAGACAGGGGGGAGACGGAAAACTGTTTTTT. The V call is TRBV5-6, the J call TRBJ1-4; TRBD1 matches at 9 bases. The CDR3 runs to 14 residues. CDR1 and CDR2 (germline): SGHDT, YYEEEE. J was trimmed by 10 bases and V by 5 bases; bases with no gene match: 9. Drawing the rest from reference TRBV5-6 and TRBJ1-4, the complete variable domain is DAGVTQSPTHLIKTRGQQVTLRCSPKSGHDTVSWYQQALGQGPQFIFQYYEEEERQRGNFPDRFSGHQFPNYSSELNVNALLLGDSALYLCASRRQGGDGKLFFGSGTQLSVL.

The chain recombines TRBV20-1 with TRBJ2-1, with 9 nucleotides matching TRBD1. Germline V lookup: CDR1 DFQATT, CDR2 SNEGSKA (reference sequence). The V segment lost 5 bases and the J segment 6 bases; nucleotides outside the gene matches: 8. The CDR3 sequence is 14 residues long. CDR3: CSAYPGQGANEQFF. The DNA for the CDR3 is TGCAGTGCTTACCCGGGACAGGGCGCCAATGAGCAGTTCTTC.

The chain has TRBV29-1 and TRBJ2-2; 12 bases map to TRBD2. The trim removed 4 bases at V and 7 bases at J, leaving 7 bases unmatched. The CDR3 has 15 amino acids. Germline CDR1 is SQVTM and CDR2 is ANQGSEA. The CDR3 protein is CSVGLAGGKVGELFF. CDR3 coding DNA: TGCAGCGTTGGCCTAGCGGGAGGGAAAGTCGGGGAGCTGTTTTTT.

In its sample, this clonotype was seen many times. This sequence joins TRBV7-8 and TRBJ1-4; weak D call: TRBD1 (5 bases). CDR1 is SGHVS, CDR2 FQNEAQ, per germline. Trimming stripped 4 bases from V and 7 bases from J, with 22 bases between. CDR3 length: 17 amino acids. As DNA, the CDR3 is TGTGCCAGCAGCTCCTCCCGGGTAGGGCAAGACAGTGAAAAACTGTTTTTT. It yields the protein CASSSSRVGQDSEKLFF.

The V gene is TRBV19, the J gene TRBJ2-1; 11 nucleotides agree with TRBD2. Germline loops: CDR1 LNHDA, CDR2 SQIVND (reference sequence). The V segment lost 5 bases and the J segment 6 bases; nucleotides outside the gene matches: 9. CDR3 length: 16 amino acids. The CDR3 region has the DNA TGTGCCAGTAGTTGGATTCTAGCGGGGGGCAGCAATGAGCAGTTCTTC. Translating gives CASSWILAGGSNEQFF. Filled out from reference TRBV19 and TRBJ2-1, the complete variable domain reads DGGITQSPKYLFRKEGQNVTLSCEQNLNHDAMYWYRQDPGQGLRLIYYSQIVNDFQKGDIAEGYSVSREKKESFPLTVTSAQKNPTAFYLCASSWILAGGSNEQFFGPGTRLTVL.

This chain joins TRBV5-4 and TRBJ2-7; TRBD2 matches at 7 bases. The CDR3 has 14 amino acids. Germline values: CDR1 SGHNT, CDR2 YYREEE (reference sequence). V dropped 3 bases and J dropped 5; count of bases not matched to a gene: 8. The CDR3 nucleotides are TGTGCCAGCAGCTCGGGTGGGGGGGGGAACGAGCAGTACTTC. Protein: CASSSGGGGNEQYF.

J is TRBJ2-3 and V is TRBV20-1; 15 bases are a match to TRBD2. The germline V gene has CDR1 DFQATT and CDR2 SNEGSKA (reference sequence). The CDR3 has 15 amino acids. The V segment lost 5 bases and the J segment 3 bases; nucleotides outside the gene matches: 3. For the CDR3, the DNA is TGCAGTGCTGAAGGACTAGCGGGAGGGACAGATACGCAGTATTTT. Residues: CSAEGLAGGTDTQYF.

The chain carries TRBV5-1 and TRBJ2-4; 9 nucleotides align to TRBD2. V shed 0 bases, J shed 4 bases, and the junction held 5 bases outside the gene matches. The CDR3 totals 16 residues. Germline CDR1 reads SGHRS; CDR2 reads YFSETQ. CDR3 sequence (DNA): TGCGCCAGCAGCTTGGTCTTAGCGGGGGTAAAAAACATTCAGTACTTC. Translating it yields CASSLVLAGVKNIQYF.

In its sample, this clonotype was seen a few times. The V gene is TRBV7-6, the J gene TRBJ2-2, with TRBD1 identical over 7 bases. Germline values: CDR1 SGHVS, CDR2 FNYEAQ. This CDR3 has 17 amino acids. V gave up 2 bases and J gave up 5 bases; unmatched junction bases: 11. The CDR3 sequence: CASSLTPDRVETGELFF. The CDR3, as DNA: TGTGCCAGCAGCTTAACCCCAGACAGGGTAGAGACCGGGGAGCTGTTTTTT.

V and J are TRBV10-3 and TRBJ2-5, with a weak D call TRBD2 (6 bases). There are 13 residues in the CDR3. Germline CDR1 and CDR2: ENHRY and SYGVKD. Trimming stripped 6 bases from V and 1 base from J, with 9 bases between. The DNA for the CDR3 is TGTGCCATCAGGCGGGGTCCCCAAGAGACCCAGTACTTC. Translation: CAIRRGPQETQYF.

The CDR3 loop is CASSLASVNTEAFF. DNA for the CDR3: TGTGCCAGCAGCTTAGCGTCGGTGAACACTGAAGCTTTCTTT. This chain links TRBV11-1 with TRBJ1-1; the D is unclear. V dropped 0 bases and J dropped 0 bases, with 5 bases sitting between them. The CDR3 sequence is 14 residues long. CDR1 SGHAT and CDR2 FQDESV come from the germline V gene (reference sequence).

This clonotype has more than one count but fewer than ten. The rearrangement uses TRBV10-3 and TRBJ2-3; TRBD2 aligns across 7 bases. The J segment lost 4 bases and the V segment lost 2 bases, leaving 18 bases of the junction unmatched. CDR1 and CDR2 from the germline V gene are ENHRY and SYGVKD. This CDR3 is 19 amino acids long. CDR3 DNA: TGTGCCATCAGTGAGGAGGGGAGGGGCACCACCGTTCCTTCAGATACGCAGTATTTT. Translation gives CAISEEGRGTTVPSDTQYF.

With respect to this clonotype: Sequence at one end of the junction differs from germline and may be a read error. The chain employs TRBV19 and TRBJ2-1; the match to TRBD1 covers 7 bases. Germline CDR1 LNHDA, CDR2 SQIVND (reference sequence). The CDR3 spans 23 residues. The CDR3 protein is CASRIGAPPTRDSGPGPYNEQFF. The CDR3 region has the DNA TGTGCCAGTAGGATAGGGGCGCCTCCCACCAGGGACAGCGGACCCGGTCCCTACAATGAGCAGTTCTTC. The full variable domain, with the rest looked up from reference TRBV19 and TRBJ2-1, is DGGITQSPKYLFRKEGQNVTLSCEQNLNHDAMYWYRQDPGQGLRLIYYSQIVNDFQKGDIAEGYSVSREKKESFPLTVTSAQKNPTAFYLCASRIGAPPTRDSGPGPYNEQFFGPGTRLTVL.